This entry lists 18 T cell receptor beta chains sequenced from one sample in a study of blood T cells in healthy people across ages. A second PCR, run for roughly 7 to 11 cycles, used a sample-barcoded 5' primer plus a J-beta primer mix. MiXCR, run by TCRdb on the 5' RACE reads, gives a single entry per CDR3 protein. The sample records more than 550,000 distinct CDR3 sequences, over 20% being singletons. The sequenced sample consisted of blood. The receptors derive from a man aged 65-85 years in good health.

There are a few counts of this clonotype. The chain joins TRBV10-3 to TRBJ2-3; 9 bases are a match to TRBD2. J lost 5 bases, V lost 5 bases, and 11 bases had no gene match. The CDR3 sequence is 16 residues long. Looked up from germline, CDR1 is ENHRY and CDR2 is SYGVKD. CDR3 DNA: TGTGCCATCAGTCCCAAAACTAGCGGGTACTTAGATACGCAGTATTTT. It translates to CAISPKTSGYLDTQYF.

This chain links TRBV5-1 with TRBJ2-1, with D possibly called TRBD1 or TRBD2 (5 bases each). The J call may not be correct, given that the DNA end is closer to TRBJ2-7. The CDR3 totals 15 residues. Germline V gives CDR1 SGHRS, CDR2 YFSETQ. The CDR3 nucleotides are TGCGCCAGCAGCCCGGAAGGGACCGCATCCTACGAGCAGTACTTC. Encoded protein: CASSPEGTASYEQYF.

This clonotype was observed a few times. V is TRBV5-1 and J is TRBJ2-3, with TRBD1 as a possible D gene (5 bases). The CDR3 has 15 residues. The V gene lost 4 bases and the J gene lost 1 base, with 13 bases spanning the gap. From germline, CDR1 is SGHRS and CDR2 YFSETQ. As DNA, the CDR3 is TGCGCCAGCAGCGTGGGCAGGGTTGGCACAGATACGCAGTATTTT. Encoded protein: CASSVGRVGTDTQYF.

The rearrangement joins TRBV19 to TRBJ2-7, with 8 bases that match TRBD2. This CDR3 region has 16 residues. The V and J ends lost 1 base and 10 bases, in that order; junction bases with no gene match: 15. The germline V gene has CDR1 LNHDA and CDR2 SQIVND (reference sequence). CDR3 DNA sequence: TGTGCCAGTAGTATAGGTACTAGCGGACCACAAGACACCCAGTACTTC. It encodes CASSIGTSGPQDTQYF.

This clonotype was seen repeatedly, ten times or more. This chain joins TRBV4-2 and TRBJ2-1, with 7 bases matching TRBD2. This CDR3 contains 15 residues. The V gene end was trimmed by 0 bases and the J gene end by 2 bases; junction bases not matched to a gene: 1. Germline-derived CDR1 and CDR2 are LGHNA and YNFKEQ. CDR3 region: CASSQERGTYNEQFF. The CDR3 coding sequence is TGTGCCAGCAGCCAAGAGCGGGGGACCTACAATGAGCAGTTCTTC.

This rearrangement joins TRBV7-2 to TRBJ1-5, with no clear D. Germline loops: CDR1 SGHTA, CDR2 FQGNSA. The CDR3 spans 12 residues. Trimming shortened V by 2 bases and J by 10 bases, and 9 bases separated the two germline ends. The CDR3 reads CASSLYLGPQHF. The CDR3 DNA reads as TGTGCCAGCAGCTTATACCTAGGACCCCAGCATTTT.

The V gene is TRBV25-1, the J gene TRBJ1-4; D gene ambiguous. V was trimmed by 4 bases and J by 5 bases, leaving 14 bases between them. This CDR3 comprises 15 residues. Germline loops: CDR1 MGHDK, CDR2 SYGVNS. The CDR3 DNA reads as TGTGCCAGCAGTGCTCACCGGGAAACCAATGAAAAACTGTTTTTT. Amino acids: CASSAHRETNEKLFF.

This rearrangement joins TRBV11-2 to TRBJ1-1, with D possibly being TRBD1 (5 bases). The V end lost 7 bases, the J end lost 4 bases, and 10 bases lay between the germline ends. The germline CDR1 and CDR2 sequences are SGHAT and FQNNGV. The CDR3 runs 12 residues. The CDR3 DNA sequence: TGTGCCAGCAATCAGGGTGTCACTGAAGCTTTCTTT. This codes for CASNQGVTEAFF.

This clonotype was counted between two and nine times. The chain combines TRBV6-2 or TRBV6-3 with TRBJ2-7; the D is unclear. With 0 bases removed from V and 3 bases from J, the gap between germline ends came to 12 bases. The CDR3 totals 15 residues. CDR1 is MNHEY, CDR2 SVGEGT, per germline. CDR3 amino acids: CASSYSTGYGYEQYF. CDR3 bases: TGTGCCAGCAGTTACTCGACCGGTTACGGCTACGAGCAGTACTTC.

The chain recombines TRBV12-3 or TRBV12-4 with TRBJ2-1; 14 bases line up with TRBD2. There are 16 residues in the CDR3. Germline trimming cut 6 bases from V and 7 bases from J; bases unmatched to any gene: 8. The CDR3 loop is CASSPSGLAGVNEQFF. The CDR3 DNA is TGTGCCAGCAGCCCATCGGGACTAGCGGGAGTAAATGAGCAGTTCTTC.

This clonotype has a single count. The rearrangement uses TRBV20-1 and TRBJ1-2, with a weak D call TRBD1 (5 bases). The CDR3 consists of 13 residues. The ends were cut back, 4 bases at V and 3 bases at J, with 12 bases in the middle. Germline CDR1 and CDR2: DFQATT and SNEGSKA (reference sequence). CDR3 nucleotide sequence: TGCAGTGCTATGCCGGGACCTGACTATGGCTACACCTTC. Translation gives CSAMPGPDYGYTF.

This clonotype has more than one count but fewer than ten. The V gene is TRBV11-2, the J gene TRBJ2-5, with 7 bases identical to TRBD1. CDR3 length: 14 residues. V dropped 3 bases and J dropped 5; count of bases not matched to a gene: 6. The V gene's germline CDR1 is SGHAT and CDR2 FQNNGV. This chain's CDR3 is CASSFPDRVETQYF. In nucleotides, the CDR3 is TGTGCCAGCAGCTTCCCTGACAGGGTTGAGACCCAGTACTTC.

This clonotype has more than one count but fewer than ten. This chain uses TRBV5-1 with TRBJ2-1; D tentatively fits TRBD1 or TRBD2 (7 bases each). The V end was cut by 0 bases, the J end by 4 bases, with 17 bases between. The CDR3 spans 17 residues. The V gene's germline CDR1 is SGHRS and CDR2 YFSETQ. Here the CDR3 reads CASSLAGTGDYYNEQFF. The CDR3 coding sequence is TGCGCCAGCAGCTTGGCCGGTACAGGGGACTATTACAATGAGCAGTTCTTC.

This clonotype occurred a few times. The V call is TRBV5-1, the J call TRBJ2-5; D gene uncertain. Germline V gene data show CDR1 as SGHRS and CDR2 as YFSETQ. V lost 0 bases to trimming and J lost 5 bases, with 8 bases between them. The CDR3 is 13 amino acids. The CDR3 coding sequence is TGCGCCAGCAGCTTGGTTTCGTTTGAGACCCAGTACTTC. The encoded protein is CASSLVSFETQYF.

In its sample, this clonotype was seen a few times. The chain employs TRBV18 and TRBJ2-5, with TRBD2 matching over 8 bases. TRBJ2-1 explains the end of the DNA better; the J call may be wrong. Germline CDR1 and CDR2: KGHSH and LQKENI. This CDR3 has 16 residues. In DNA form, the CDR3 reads TGTGCCAGCTCACTAGGGACTAGTACATCGTACAATGAGCAGTTCTTC. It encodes CASSLGTSTSYNEQFF.

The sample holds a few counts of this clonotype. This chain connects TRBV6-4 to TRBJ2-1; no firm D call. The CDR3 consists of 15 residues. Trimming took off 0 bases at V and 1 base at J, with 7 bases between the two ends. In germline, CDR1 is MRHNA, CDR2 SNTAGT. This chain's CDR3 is CASSDSKGSYNEQFF. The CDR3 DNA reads TGTGCCAGCAGTGACTCGAAAGGTTCCTACAATGAGCAGTTCTTC.

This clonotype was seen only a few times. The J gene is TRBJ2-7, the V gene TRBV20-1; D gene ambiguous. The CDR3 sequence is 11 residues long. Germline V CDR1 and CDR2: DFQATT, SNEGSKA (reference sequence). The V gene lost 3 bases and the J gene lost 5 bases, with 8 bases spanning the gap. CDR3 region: CSASGVDEQYF. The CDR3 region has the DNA TGCAGTGCTAGTGGGGTGGACGAGCAGTACTTC.

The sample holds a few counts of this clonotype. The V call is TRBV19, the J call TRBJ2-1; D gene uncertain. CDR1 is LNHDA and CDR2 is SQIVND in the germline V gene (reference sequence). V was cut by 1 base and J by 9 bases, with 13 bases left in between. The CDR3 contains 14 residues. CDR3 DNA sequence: TGTGCCAGTAGTATAGGCTTCCACCTAGGTGAGCAGTTCTTC. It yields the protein CASSIGFHLGEQFF.